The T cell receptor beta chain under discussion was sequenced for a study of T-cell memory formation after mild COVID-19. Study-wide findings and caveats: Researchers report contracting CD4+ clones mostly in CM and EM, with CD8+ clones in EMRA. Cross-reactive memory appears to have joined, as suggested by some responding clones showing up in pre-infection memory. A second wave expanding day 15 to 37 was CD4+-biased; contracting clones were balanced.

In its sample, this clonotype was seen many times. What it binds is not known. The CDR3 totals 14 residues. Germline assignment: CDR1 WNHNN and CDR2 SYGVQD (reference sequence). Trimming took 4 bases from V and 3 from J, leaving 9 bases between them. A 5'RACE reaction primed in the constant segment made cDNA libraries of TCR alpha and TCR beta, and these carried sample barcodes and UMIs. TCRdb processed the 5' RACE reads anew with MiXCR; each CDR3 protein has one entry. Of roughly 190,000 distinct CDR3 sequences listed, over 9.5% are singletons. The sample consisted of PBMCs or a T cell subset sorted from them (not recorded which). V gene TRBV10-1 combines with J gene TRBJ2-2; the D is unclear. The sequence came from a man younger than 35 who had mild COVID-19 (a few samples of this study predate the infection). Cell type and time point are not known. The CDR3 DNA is TGCGCCAGCAGTGCCAACTCGGACACCGGGGAGCTGTTTTTT. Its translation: CASSANSDTGELFF.